The 17 T cell receptor beta chains below were found in one sample sequenced in a study of vaccination effects on CD4 cells after COVID-19. The table came from immunoSEQ multiplex PCR; TCRdb's copy has only in-frame clones and leaves some out. The profile shows more than 30,000 clones, about two thirds of them singletons. Scientists isolated CD4+ T cells after an approximately 10-day culture period ended. No cognate antigen is known for these TCRs. The sample consisted of CD4+ T cells from PBMCs cultured without peptide, taken before COVID-19 vaccination. Receptor source: a human donor who received a COVID-19 vaccine.

This clone turned up a few times. The chain recombines TRBV4-1 with TRBJ2-7; 7 bases match TRBD2. The J segment lost 4 bases and the V segment lost 3 bases, leaving 9 bases of the junction unmatched. The CDR3 sequence is 15 residues long. Germline values: CDR1 MGHRA, CDR2 YSYEKL. CDR3 loop: CASSQARTSLYEQYF. The CDR3 region has the DNA TGCGCCAGCAGCCAGGCCCGGACTAGTTTGTACGAGCAGTACTTC.

The J gene is TRBJ2-1, the V gene TRBV7-9, with 8 bases matching TRBD2. In germline, CDR1 is SEHNR, CDR2 FQNEAQ (reference sequence). V dropped 4 bases and J dropped 5; count of bases not matched to a gene: 7. The CDR3 has 15 amino acids. The CDR3 is CASSSRLAIDNEQFF. The CDR3 DNA is TGTGCCAGCAGCTCAAGACTAGCGATTGACAATGAGCAGTTCTTC.

This clone appeared a few times. This rearrangement joins TRBV27 to TRBJ2-7; 9 nucleotides agree with TRBD1. V trimming: 6 bases; J trimming: 2 bases; junction bases outside the gene matches: 5. The length of the CDR3 is 14 residues. Germline V gene lookup returns CDR1 MNHEY and CDR2 SMNVEV (reference sequence). The CDR3 loop reads CASSYRQGAYEQYF. DNA for the CDR3: TGTGCCAGCAGCTACCGACAGGGGGCCTACGAGCAGTACTTC.

Comment on this clone: The same CDR3 can be traced to other DNA sequences in this sample. The rearrangement links TRBV3-1 (or the pseudogene TRBV3-2) to TRBJ1-5; D is unclear. This CDR3 is 13 amino acids long. V was pared by 4 bases and J by 0 bases, with 4 bases between. CDR1 is LGHDT and CDR2 is YNNKEL in the germline V gene (reference sequence). The CDR3 region has the DNA TGTGCCAGCAGCCCCGATAGCAATCAGCCCCAGCATTTT. This gives the protein CASSPDSNQPQHF.

The rearrangement joins TRBV3-1 (or the pseudogene TRBV3-2) to TRBJ2-7; maybe TRBD2 (5 bases). CDR1 and CDR2 from the germline V gene are LGHDT and YNNKEL (reference sequence). Trimming left V 4 bases short and J 6 bases short, with 13 bases between. CDR3 length: 13 amino acids. CDR3 sequence: CASSPRVNSEQYF. DNA for the CDR3: TGTGCCAGCAGCCCGAGGGTAAATTCCGAGCAGTACTTC.

In its sample, this clone was seen a few times. This sequence joins TRBV30 and TRBJ1-4; D remains unclear. Trimming shortened V by 1 base and J by 8 bases, and 14 bases separated the two germline ends. The CDR3 is 14 residues long. Germline CDR1 is GTSNPN and CDR2 is SVGIG (reference sequence). The CDR3 spells CAWSGSLLDEKLFF. CDR3 nucleotides: TGTGCCTGGAGTGGATCCCTCCTAGACGAAAAACTGTTTTTT. The full variable domain, completed using reference TRBV30 and TRBJ1-4, is SQTIHQWPATLVQPVGSPLSLECTVEGTSNPNLYWYRQAAGRGLQLLFYSVGIGQISSEVPQNLSASRPQDRQFILSSKKLLLSDSGFYLCAWSGSLLDEKLFFGSGTQLSVL.

The V and J genes are TRBV11-2 and TRBJ2-2, with 8 bases identical to TRBD2. The V gene's germline CDR1 is SGHAT and CDR2 FQNNGV. This CDR3 contains 15 residues. V lost 7 bases, J lost 8 bases, and 12 bases stayed unmatched. The CDR3 loop is CASNPLTGGVGELFF. CDR3 in DNA: TGTGCCAGCAACCCTCTGACGGGAGGGGTGGGGGAGCTGTTTTTT.

This clone was picked up a small number of times. The chain combines TRBV7-9 with TRBJ1-6, with 8 bases matching TRBD1. In germline, CDR1 is SEHNR, CDR2 FQNEAQ (reference sequence). The CDR3 runs to 15 residues. J was trimmed by 11 bases and V by 4 bases; bases with no gene match: 10. The CDR3 here is CASSSGGTESPPLHF. The CDR3 coding sequence is TGTGCCAGCAGCTCAGGGGGCACGGAGTCGCCACCCCTCCACTTT.

The chain joins TRBV5-4 to TRBJ2-7; no reliable D call. Germline CDR1 is SGHNT and CDR2 is YYREEE (reference sequence). There are 15 residues in the CDR3. V lost 0 bases, J lost 4 bases, and 14 bases lay in between. The CDR3 DNA reads TGTGCCAGCAGCTTGGCCTACTCGAACCGATACGAGCAGTACTTC. This sequence encodes CASSLAYSNRYEQYF.

The V and J genes are TRBV27 and TRBJ2-6, with D perhaps TRBD1 (6 bases). The germline V and J ends were trimmed by 5 bases and 5 bases, with 19 bases remaining between them. Germline lookup yields CDR1 MNHEY and CDR2 SMNVEV (reference sequence). The CDR3 is 17 residues long. The CDR3 DNA is TGTGCCAGCAGTCCCACAGGGAGTAGTATCTGGGCCAACGTCCTGACTTTC. Residues: CASSPTGSSIWANVLTF. Drawing the rest from reference TRBV27 and TRBJ2-6, the complete variable domain is EAQVTQNPRYLITVTGKKLTVTCSQNMNHEYMSWYRQDPGLGLRQIYYSMNVEVTDKGDVPEGYKVSRKEKRNFPLILESPSPNQTSLYFCASSPTGSSIWANVLTFGAGSRLTVL.

The chain couples TRBV12-5 to TRBJ2-7; perhaps TRBD1 as D (5 bases). This CDR3 comprises 12 residues. V was trimmed by 6 bases and J by 3 bases, leaving 9 bases between them. Germline assignment: CDR1 LGHNT and CDR2 FRNRAP. CDR3 region: CASGGRGYEQYF. In DNA form, the CDR3 reads TGTGCTAGTGGGGGAAGGGGCTACGAGCAGTACTTC.

The V call is TRBV10-2, the J call TRBJ1-1; the match to TRBD1 covers 7 bases. The CDR3 consists of 13 residues. With 2 bases clipped from V and 4 bases from J, the junction kept 1 base outside the gene matches. Germline V lookup: CDR1 WSHSY, CDR2 SAAADI. CDR3: CASSEAGGTEAFF. CDR3 nucleotides: TGCGCCAGCAGTGAGGCAGGGGGCACTGAAGCTTTCTTT.

This chain joins TRBV21-1 and TRBJ2-3; no check of the table's D call, TRBD1, against the DNA was made. TRBV21-1 is described as a pseudogene. The CDR3 has 15 amino acids. CDR3 in amino acids: CASSIPGQATDTQYF. The CDR3 coding sequence is TGTGCCAGCAGCATACCGGGACAGGCCACAGATACGCAGTATTTT.

The V call is TRBV28, the J call TRBJ2-1, with D perhaps being TRBD1 or TRBD2 (7 bases each). CDR1 MDHEN and CDR2 SYDVKM come from the germline V gene. Trimming shortened V by 4 bases and J by 5 bases, and 18 bases separated the two germline ends. This CDR3 comprises 16 residues. The CDR3 nucleotides are TGTGCCAGCAGTTCGCCGGGGACAGCGGGAAACAATGAGCAGTTCTTC. Amino acid sequence: CASSSPGTAGNNEQFF. Full variable domain (rest looked up from reference TRBV28 and TRBJ2-1): DVKVTQSSRYLVKRTGEKVFLECVQDMDHENMFWYRQDPGLGLRLIYFSYDVKMKEKGDIPEGYSVSREKKERFSLILESASTNQTSMYLCASSSPGTAGNNEQFFGPGTRLTVL.

The chain uses TRBV25-1 and TRBJ1-2; D remains unclear. This CDR3 comprises 12 residues. Trimming removed 3 bases from V and 8 bases from J, with 10 bases in between. Germline V gene data show CDR1 as MGHDK and CDR2 as SYGVNS. CDR3 amino acids: CASSDPSDGYTF. The CDR3 bases are TGTGCCAGCAGTGACCCCTCGGACGGCTACACCTTC.

This clone was picked up a small number of times. V gene TRBV4-1 combines with J gene TRBJ2-2; D perhaps matches TRBD1 (5 bases). With 2 bases removed from V and 0 bases from J, the gap between germline ends came to 10 bases. There are 16 residues in the CDR3. Germline V gene lookup returns CDR1 MGHRA and CDR2 YSYEKL. DNA for the CDR3: TGCGCCAGCAGCCAATCACAGGACCCGAACACCGGGGAGCTGTTTTTT. Amino acids: CASSQSQDPNTGELFF.

This clone has only a few counts. The chain is built from TRBV11-2 and TRBJ2-7; tentatively, D is TRBD1 (5 bases). The CDR3 has 14 amino acids. V lost 2 bases to trimming and J lost 2 bases, with 10 bases between them. Germline CDR1 reads SGHAT; CDR2 reads FQNNGV. The CDR3 here is CASSLRGVPYEQYF. CDR3 DNA sequence: TGTGCCAGCAGCTTAAGGGGCGTCCCCTACGAGCAGTACTTC. Filled out from reference TRBV11-2 and TRBJ2-7, the complete variable domain reads EAGVAQSPRYKIIEKRQSVAFWCNPISGHATLYWYQQILGQGPKLLIQFQNNGVVDDSQLPKDRFSAERLKGVDSTLKIQPAKLEDSAVYLCASSLRGVPYEQYFGPGTRLTVT.